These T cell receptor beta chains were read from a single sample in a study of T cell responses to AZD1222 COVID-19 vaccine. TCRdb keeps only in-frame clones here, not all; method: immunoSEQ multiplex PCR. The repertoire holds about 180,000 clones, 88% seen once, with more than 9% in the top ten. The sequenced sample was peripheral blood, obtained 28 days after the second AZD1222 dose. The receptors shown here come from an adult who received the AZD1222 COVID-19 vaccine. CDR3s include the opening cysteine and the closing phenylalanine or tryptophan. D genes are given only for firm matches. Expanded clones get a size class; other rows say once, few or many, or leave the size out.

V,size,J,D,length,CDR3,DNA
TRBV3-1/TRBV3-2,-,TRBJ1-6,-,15,CASSQTPGYNSPLHF,TGTGCCAGCAGCCAAACCCCGGGGTATAATTCACCCCTCCACTTT
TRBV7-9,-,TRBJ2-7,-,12,CASSPTGYEQYF,TGTGCCAGCAGCCCCACGGGATACGAGCAGTACTTC
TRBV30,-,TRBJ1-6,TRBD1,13,CAFAGTGTSPLHF,TGTGCCTTCGCCGGGACAGGGACTTCACCCCTCCACTTT
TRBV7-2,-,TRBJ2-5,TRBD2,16,CASSLVSGGLQETQYF,TGTGCCAGCAGCTTAGTTTCGGGGGGGCTCCAAGAGACCCAGTACTTC
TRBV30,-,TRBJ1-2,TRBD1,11,CAWGTGAGYTF,TGTGCCTGGGGGACAGGCGCTGGCTACACCTTC
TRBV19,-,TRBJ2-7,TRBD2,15,CASSIVAGGAYEQYF,TGTGCCAGTAGTATCGTAGCGGGGGGTGCCTACGAGCAGTACTTC
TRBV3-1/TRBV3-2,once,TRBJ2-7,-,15,CASSQDRAPSYEQYF,TGTGCCAGCAGCCAAGATCGGGCACCCTCCTACGAGCAGTACTTC
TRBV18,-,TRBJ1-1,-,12,CASRSTEPGAFF,TGTGCCAGCCGATCGACTGAGCCGGGCGCTTTCTTT
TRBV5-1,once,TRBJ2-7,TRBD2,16,CASSFSSGGANYEQYF,TGCGCCAGCAGCTTCTCTAGCGGGGGGGCCAATTACGAGCAGTACTTC
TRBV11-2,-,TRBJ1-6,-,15,CASSLAGQGSSPLHF,TGTGCCAGCAGCTTAGCGGGTCAGGGAAGCTCACCCCTCCACTTT
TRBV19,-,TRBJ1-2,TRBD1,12,CASRTGLYGYTF,TGTGCCAGTCGGACAGGGCTGTATGGCTACACCTTC
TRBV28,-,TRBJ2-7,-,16,CASRPNLAWGPHEQYF,TGTGCCAGCAGACCAAACTTGGCGTGGGGGCCACACGAGCAGTACTTC
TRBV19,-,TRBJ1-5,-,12,CASEQRNQPQHF,TGTGCCAGCGAACAACGCAATCAGCCCCAGCATTTT
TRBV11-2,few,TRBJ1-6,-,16,CASSPTTREGSSPLHF,TGTGCCAGCAGCCCCACAACACGGGAGGGTAGTTCACCCCTCCACTTT
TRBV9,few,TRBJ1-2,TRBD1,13,CASSVQGVDGYTF,TGTGCCAGCAGCGTCCAGGGGGTGGATGGCTACACCTTC
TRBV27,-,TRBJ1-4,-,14,CASSLGGANEKLFF,TGTGCCAGCAGTTTAGGGGGGGCTAATGAAAAACTGTTTTTT
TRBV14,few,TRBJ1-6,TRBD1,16,CASSQSGTGNLSPLHF,TGTGCCAGCAGCCAATCCGGGACAGGGAATTTATCACCCCTCCACTTT